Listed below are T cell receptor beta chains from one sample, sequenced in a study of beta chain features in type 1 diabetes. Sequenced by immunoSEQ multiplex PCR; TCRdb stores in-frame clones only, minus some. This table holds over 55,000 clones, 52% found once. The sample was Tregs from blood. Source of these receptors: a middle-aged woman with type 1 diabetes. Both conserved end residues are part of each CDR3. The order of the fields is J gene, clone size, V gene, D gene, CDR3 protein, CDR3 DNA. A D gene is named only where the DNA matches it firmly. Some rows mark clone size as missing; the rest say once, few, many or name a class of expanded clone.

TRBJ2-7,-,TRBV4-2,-,CASSQERNWETYEQYF,TGTGCCAGCAGCCAAGAGCGGAACTGGGAGACCTACGAGCAGTACTTC
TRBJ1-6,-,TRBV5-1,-,CASSFGESFSPLHF,TGCGCCAGCAGCTTCGGGGAATCATTTTCACCCCTCCACTTT
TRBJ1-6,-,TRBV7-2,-,CASSIEAYNSPLHF,TGTGCCAGCAGTATAGAGGCCTATAATTCACCCCTCCACTTT
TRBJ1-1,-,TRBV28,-,CASSVILGPTRAEAFF,TGTGCCAGCAGTGTGATTCTAGGGCCTACGAGGGCTGAAGCTTTCTTT
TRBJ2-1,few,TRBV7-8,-,CASSLVRESYNEQFF,TGTGCCAGCAGCTTAGTGCGGGAATCCTACAATGAGCAGTTCTTC
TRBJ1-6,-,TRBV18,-,CASSPHLGSPLHF,TGTGCCAGCTCTCCGCATTTGGGCTCACCCCTCCACTTT
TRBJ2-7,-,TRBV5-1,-,CASSLGQAQYF,TGCGCCAGCAGCTTGGGACAGGCGCAGTACTTC
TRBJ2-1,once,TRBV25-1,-,CASSDFSNEQFF,TGTGCCAGCAGCGACTTTAGCAATGAGCAGTTCTTC
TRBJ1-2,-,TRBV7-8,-,CASSPRQGGGYTF,TGTGCCAGCAGCCCCCGTCAGGGAGGGGGCTACACCTTC
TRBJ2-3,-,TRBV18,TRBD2,CASSPLRGAGGDTQYF,TGTGCCAGCTCACCACTGCGGGGGGCCGGAGGAGATACGCAGTATTTT
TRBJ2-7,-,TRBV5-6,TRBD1,CASSFGTVLYEQYF,TGTGCCAGCAGCTTCGGGACAGTTCTCTACGAGCAGTACTTC
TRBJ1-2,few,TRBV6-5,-,CASKPGQDYGYTF,TGTGCCAGCAAACCGGGACAAGACTATGGCTACACCTTC
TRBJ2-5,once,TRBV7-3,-,CASSRDPEETQYF,TGTGCCAGCAGCCGAGATCCGGAGGAGACCCAGTACTTC
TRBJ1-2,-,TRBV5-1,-,CASTRGLGYTF,TGCGCCAGCACCCGCGGGCTCGGCTACACCTTC
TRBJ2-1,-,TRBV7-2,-,CASSFGYNEQFF,TGTGCCAGCAGCTTCGGCTACAATGAGCAGTTCTTC
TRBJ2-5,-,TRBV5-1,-,CASSAGLLQETQYF,TGCGCCAGCAGCGCGGGACTTCTCCAAGAGACCCAGTACTTC
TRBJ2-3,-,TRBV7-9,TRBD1,CASSSGQKNTDTQYF,TGTGCCAGCAGCTCGGGACAGAAAAACACAGATACGCAGTATTTT
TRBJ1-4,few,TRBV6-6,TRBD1,CASSYDRAREKLFF,TGTGCCAGCAGTTACGACAGGGCTAGGGAAAAACTGTTTTTT
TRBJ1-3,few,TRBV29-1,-,CSVPDKTGNTIYF,TGCAGCGTCCCTGACAAGACTGGAAACACCATATATTTT
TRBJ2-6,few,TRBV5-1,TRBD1,CASSWGQESTGANVLTF,TGCGCCAGCAGCTGGGGACAGGAAAGTACTGGGGCCAACGTCCTGACTTTC
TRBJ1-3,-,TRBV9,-,CASSVERNTIYF,TGTGCCAGCAGCGTAGAGCGAAACACCATATATTTT
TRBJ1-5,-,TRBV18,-,CASSLQGQKQPQHF,TGTGCCAGCTCACTACAGGGTCAGAAACAGCCCCAGCATTTT
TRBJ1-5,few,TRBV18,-,CASSPYGGVGGQPQHF,TGTGCCAGCTCACCATACGGCGGGGTCGGTGGCCAGCCCCAGCATTTT
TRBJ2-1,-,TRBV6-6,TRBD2,CASRPTGGRNNEQFF,TGTGCCAGCAGGCCCACTGGCGGGAGAAACAATGAGCAGTTCTTC
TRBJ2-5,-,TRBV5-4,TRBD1,CASSLGTGGYETQYF,TGTGCCAGCAGCTTGGGGACAGGGGGCTACGAGACCCAGTACTTC
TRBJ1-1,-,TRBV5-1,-,CASSSDRGRTEAFF,TGCGCCAGCAGCTCCGACCGGGGTAGGACTGAAGCTTTCTTT
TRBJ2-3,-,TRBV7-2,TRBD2,CASSLDGRATDTQYF,TGTGCCAGCAGCTTAGACGGGAGGGCGACAGATACGCAGTATTTT
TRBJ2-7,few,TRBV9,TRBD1,CASSVVKGQGAYEQYF,TGTGCCAGCAGCGTAGTGAAGGGACAGGGAGCCTACGAGCAGTACTTC
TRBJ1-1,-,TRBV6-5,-,CASRTGLNTEAFF,TGTGCCTCACGGACGGGATTGAACACTGAAGCTTTCTTT
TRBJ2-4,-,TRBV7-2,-,CASSNRDLLRQYF,TGTGCCAGCAGCAACCGGGACTTACTTCGTCAGTACTTC
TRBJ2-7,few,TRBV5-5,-,CASSFGRGTYEQYF,TGTGCCAGCAGCTTTGGCAGGGGAACCTACGAGCAGTACTTC
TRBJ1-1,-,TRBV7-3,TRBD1,CASSLTPTGGMNTEAFF,TGTGCCAGCAGCTTAACCCCGACAGGGGGCATGAACACTGAAGCTTTCTTT
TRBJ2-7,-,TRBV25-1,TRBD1,CASRKSSGTGGHEQYF,TGTGCCAGCCGTAAATCCTCCGGGACAGGGGGCCACGAGCAGTACTTC
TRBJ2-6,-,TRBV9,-,CASSARVGANVLTF,TGTGCCAGCAGCGCCAGGGTTGGGGCCAACGTCCTGACTTTC
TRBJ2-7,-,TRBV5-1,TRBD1,CASSLDGTGPYEQYF,TGCGCCAGCAGCTTGGACGGGACAGGGCCCTACGAGCAGTACTTC
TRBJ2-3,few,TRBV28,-,CASSGATDTQYF,TGTGCCAGCTCGGGAGCCACAGATACGCAGTATTTT
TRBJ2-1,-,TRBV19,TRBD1,CASSPRGLNEQFF,TGTGCCAGTAGTCCTAGGGGGCTGAATGAGCAGTTCTTC
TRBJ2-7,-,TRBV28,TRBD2,CAIGWGLVGEQYF,TGTGCCATTGGGTGGGGACTAGTAGGCGAGCAGTACTTC
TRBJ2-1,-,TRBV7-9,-,CASSPWAGASNEQFF,TGTGCCAGCAGCCCCTGGGCGGGGGCCTCCAATGAGCAGTTCTTC
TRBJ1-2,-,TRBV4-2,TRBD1,CASTRDRGAYGYTF,TGTGCCAGCACCAGGGACAGGGGGGCCTATGGCTACACCTTC